This entry lists 23 T cell receptor beta chains sequenced from one sample in a study of shared clonotypes between healthy human individuals. Profiled with immunoSEQ multiplex PCR; TCRdb holds only in-frame clones, not every one. The table lists 98,000 or so clones, about 71% of them singletons, with around 26% in the top ten. Sequenced material: memory CD8+ T cells sorted from blood. The sample's subset: CD45RO+ cells pooled with CCR7-negative TemRA cells. Receptors originate from a woman aged 30 to 39 in good health.

The table lists this clone with a few counts. The V call is TRBV6-1, the J call TRBJ2-7; 7 nucleotides match TRBD2. V dropped 3 bases and J dropped 5; count of bases not matched to a gene: 7. This CDR3 comprises 14 residues. Germline CDR1 reads MNHNS; CDR2 reads SASEGT. The CDR3 protein is CASSEGRESNEQYF. DNA for the CDR3: TGTGCCAGCAGTGAGGGGCGGGAGTCCAACGAGCAGTACTTC.

About this clone itself: This may be a read error, as it is one base from a much larger clone. The sample carries other DNA sequences with the same CDR3. CDR3 amino acids: CASSDSAGSTDTQYF. The CDR3 bases are TGTGCCAGCAGTGACTCGGCCGGGAGCACAGATACGCAGTATTTT. This sequence joins TRBV6-4 and TRBJ2-3, with D uncertain. Germline V gene lookup returns CDR1 MRHNA and CDR2 SNTAGT. V was clipped by 0 bases and J by 0 bases, with 7 bases between them. The CDR3 runs 15 residues.

The V gene is TRBV2, the J gene TRBJ1-1, with unresolved D. The CDR3 is 10 amino acids. V was pared by 6 bases and J by 5 bases, with 4 bases between. The germline CDR1 and CDR2 sequences are SNHLY and FYNNEI. The CDR3 loop reads CASRWTEAFF. CDR3 DNA sequence: TGTGCCAGCAGGTGGACTGAAGCTTTCTTT.

The V and J genes are TRBV14 and TRBJ1-2, with a tentative D call TRBD1 (5 bases). The V end was cut by 1 base, the J end by 4 bases, with 7 bases between. Germline V gene sequence: CDR1 SGHDN, CDR2 FVKESK. The CDR3 runs 13 residues. The CDR3 region is CASSQAGTYGYTF. The CDR3 region has the DNA TGTGCCAGCAGCCAAGCTGGGACCTATGGCTACACCTTC.

This clone has a handful of counts. Its ends do not fully match the called genes, so a read error is possible. CDR3 protein: CASSIAGAGTYNEQFF. CDR3 in DNA: TGCGCCAGTTCAATAGCGGGGGCCGGGACCTATAATGAGCAGTTCTTC. The chain couples TRBV4-1 to TRBJ2-1, with 9 positions matching TRBD2. The CDR3 extends over 16 amino acids. Germline V gene lookup returns CDR1 MGHRA and CDR2 YSYEKL.

The CDR3 is CASEPLAEELHEQYF. CDR3 DNA sequence: TGTGCCAGCGAGCCACTAGCGGAAGAACTCCACGAGCAGTACTTC. The chain couples TRBV2 to TRBJ2-7; 8 nucleotides agree with TRBD2. Germline CDR1 is SNHLY and CDR2 is FYNNEI. The CDR3 has 15 residues. With 8 bases clipped from V and 5 bases from J, the junction kept 14 bases outside the gene matches.

The CDR3 reads CASSWTARVMNTEAFF. CDR3 sequence (DNA): TGTGCCAGCAGTTGGACGGCAAGGGTCATGAACACTGAAGCTTTCTTT. The chain links TRBV27 to TRBJ1-1; D not certain. This CDR3 has 16 residues. V was shortened by 4 bases and J by 0 bases, with 15 bases between the two germline ends. CDR1 is MNHEY, CDR2 SMNVEV, per germline (reference sequence).

The chain is built from TRBV7-9 and TRBJ2-5; D is uncertain. The J call may be incorrect, as the DNA end agrees better with TRBJ2-7. The CDR3 is made up of 11 amino acids. Germline V gene data show CDR1 as SEHNR and CDR2 as FQNEAQ (reference sequence). The CDR3 is CASSPLYEQYF. The CDR3 nucleotides read TGTGCCAGCAGCCCCCTGTACGAGCAGTACTTC.

V usage is TRBV25-1 and J usage is TRBJ2-1; the match to TRBD2 covers 8 bases. V dropped 8 bases and J dropped 6; count of bases not matched to a gene: 15. The CDR3 sequence is 16 residues long. Germline-derived CDR1 and CDR2 are MGHDK and SYGVNS. Written as DNA, the CDR3 is TGTGCCAGCTGCAACTCCCGGGAGGGCCGTTTCAATGAGCAGTTCTTC. This codes for CASCNSREGRFNEQFF.

CDR3 DNA: TGTGCCAGCAGCCAAATACTTAGCGGGAGGCATAGCGAGCAGTACTTC. Protein sequence: CASSQILSGRHSEQYF. This chain uses TRBV7-6 with TRBJ2-7; 10 bases line up with TRBD2. The CDR3 contains 16 residues. CDR1 and CDR2 from the germline V gene are SGHVS and FNYEAQ. Trimming took 5 bases from V and 6 from J; bases not matched to a gene: 13.

Here the CDR3 reads CASSEGSSGAYEQYF. The DNA of the CDR3 is TGTGCCAGCAGTGAAGGGAGTAGCGGGGCCTACGAGCAGTACTTC. V and J are TRBV6-4 and TRBJ2-7; 8 positions agree with TRBD2. Germline CDR1 is MRHNA and CDR2 is SNTAGT. The CDR3 spans 15 residues. V shed 3 bases, J shed 2 bases, and the junction held 6 bases outside the gene matches.

The rearrangement joins TRBV7-2 to TRBJ2-2; possibly TRBD2 for D (5 bases). Germline V lookup: CDR1 SGHTA, CDR2 FQGNSA. This CDR3 is 16 amino acids long. V was shortened by 6 bases and J by 6 bases, with 20 bases between the two germline ends. The chain's CDR3 is CASRKQRAVVAGELFF. CDR3 DNA sequence: TGTGCCAGCAGAAAACAGAGGGCAGTTGTCGCCGGGGAGCTGTTTTTT.

This clone was counted only a few times. J is TRBJ2-6 and V is TRBV2; D is unclear. Deletions cut 4 bases from V and 4 bases from J, with 11 bases between. The CDR3 loop spans 15 amino acids. Germline loops: CDR1 SNHLY, CDR2 FYNNEI. The CDR3 DNA follows: TGTGCCAGCAGTGCCTACTTGGAGGGGGCCAACGTCCTGACTTTC. Translating gives CASSAYLEGANVLTF.

The chain is built from TRBV4-1 and TRBJ2-5; 8 bases match TRBD1. The DNA end lines up better with TRBJ2-7; the J call may be wrong. The CDR3 is 19 amino acids. The germline gives CDR1 MGHRA, CDR2 YSYEKL. The CDR3 coding sequence is TGCGCCAGCAGCCAAGACTCACCCCGGCCGGGACAGGCTACCTACGAGCAGTACTTC. As protein: CASSQDSPRPGQATYEQYF.

V and J are TRBV7-9 and TRBJ2-2; 8 bases are a match to TRBD1. V was pared by 3 bases and J by 6 bases, with 9 bases of the junction left unmatched. From germline, CDR1 is SEHNR and CDR2 FQNEAQ (reference sequence). This CDR3 has 16 residues. The CDR3 spells CASSFRGTGGSGELFF. The CDR3 nucleotides are TGTGCCAGCAGCTTTAGAGGTACAGGGGGATCCGGGGAGCTGTTTTTT.

Only one count was recorded for this clone. V gene TRBV27 combines with J gene TRBJ2-1; D gene uncertain. V lost 8 bases to trimming and J lost 2 bases, with 13 bases between them. Germline loops: CDR1 MNHEY, CDR2 SMNVEV (reference sequence). This CDR3 contains 14 residues. The CDR3 here is CASSVGGTYNEQFF. DNA of the CDR3: TGTGCCAGCTCTGTCGGCGGCACCTACAATGAGCAGTTCTTC.

This rearrangement joins TRBV5-4 to TRBJ1-1; 12 bases align to TRBD1. CDR3 length equals 16 residues. Trimming took 4 bases from V and 7 from J; bases not matched to a gene: 11. The germline gives CDR1 SGHNT, CDR2 YYREEE (reference sequence). The CDR3 nucleotides read TGTGCCAGCAGCCAAGACGGTGGGACAGGGGGCAATGAAGCTTTCTTT. It yields the protein CASSQDGGTGGNEAFF. The full variable domain, its missing parts supplied by reference TRBV5-4 and TRBJ1-1, is ETGVTQSPTHLIKTRGQQVTLRCSSQSGHNTVSWYQQALGQGPQFIFQYYREEENGRGNFPPRFSGLQFPNYSSELNVNALELDDSALYLCASSQDGGTGGNEAFFGQGTRLTVV.

This clone appeared once. This sequence is one base from a far larger clone and is likely a read error. The chain is built from TRBV4-3 and TRBJ2-6; D call uncertain. V dropped 4 bases and J dropped 2 bases, with 12 bases sitting between them. CDR3 length equals 16 residues. Germline CDR1 reads LGHNA; CDR2 reads YSLEER. CDR3 residues: CASSPKTGTGANVLTF. The CDR3 DNA reads as TGCGCCAGCAGCCCGAAGACTGGGACTGGGGCCAACGTCCTGACTTTC.

The CDR3 region is CASSTWDSEVGETQYF. The CDR3 region has the DNA TGTGCCAGCAGTACCTGGGACTCAGAGGTCGGGGAGACCCAGTACTTC. This chain connects TRBV27 to TRBJ2-5, with D maybe TRBD2 (6 bases). V lost 5 bases, J lost 5 bases, and 21 bases lay in between. The CDR3 runs to 16 residues. CDR1 and CDR2 (germline): MNHEY, SMNVEV (reference sequence).

This chain uses TRBV28 with TRBJ2-7; TRBD1 matches at 8 bases. The germline V gene encodes CDR1 MDHEN and CDR2 SYDVKM. The CDR3 has 17 amino acids. V shed 5 bases, J shed 0 bases, and the junction held 12 bases outside the gene matches. CDR3 sequence reads: CASSLPGGGGYSYEQYF. For the CDR3, the DNA is TGTGCCAGCAGTCTACCAGGGGGCGGTGGGTACTCCTACGAGCAGTACTTC.

This sequence joins TRBV7-9 and TRBJ2-3, with a possible D match to TRBD2 (6 bases). Germline CDR1 is SEHNR and CDR2 is FQNEAQ (reference sequence). The CDR3 is 17 amino acids. Trimming took off 2 bases at V and 1 base at J, with 16 bases between the two ends. The CDR3 reads CASSLSISSSGTDTQYF. The CDR3, as DNA: TGTGCCAGCAGCTTATCGATTAGTTCTAGCGGCACAGATACGCAGTATTTT. The variable domain in full, with the rest retrieved from reference TRBV7-9 and TRBJ2-3, is DTGVSQNPRHKITKRGQNVTFRCDPISEHNRLYWYRQTLGQGPEFLTYFQNEAQLEKSRLLSDRFSAERPKGSFSTLEIQRTEQGDSAMYLCASSLSISSSGTDTQYFGPGTRLTVL.

The rearrangement joins TRBV2 to TRBJ2-1, with TRBD2 identical over 9 bases. The CDR3 loop spans 15 amino acids. The V and J ends lost 7 bases and 8 bases, in that order; junction bases with no gene match: 12. Per germline, CDR1 SNHLY and CDR2 FYNNEI. The CDR3 here is CASTFLAGEEDEQFF. CDR3 sequence (DNA): TGTGCCAGCACCTTTTTAGCGGGAGAAGAGGATGAGCAGTTCTTC.

The chain employs TRBV28 and TRBJ2-7; D remains ambiguous. Trimming stripped 0 bases from V and 2 bases from J, with 5 bases between. The germline V gene has CDR1 MDHEN and CDR2 SYDVKM. This CDR3 is 13 amino acids long. The CDR3 nucleotides read TGTGCCAGCAGTTTATGGGCCCCCTACGAGCAGTACTTC. This gives the protein CASSLWAPYEQYF.